Listed here are 24 T cell receptor beta chains from one sample, sequenced in a study of T cell changes during pregnancy in multiple sclerosis. Sequencing used immunoSEQ multiplex PCR; TCRdb keeps in-frame clones, though not all of them. The profile shows about 100,000 clones, approximately 90% of them singletons. Here the sequenced sample was peripheral blood, taken after pregnancy. Source of these receptors: a female donor with multiple sclerosis, enrolled in a pregnancy study.

Concerning this clone: One end of the junction fails to match germline, which may point to a read error. This rearrangement joins TRBV2 to TRBJ2-5; TRBD2 agrees at 12 bases. Germline V CDR1 and CDR2: SNHLY, FYNNEI. This CDR3 region has 14 residues. The chain's CDR3 is CASTPGRSRLAGDF. The CDR3 nucleotides are TGTGCCAGCACCCCAGGTCGCAGCAGACTAGCGGGGGACTTC.

This chain uses TRBV27 with TRBJ2-7; the match to TRBD1 covers 12 bases. The CDR3 has 16 amino acids. Germline V gene lookup returns CDR1 MNHEY and CDR2 SMNVEV (reference sequence). The V and J ends lost 0 bases and 4 bases, in that order; junction bases with no gene match: 4. The CDR3 DNA reads TGTGCCAGCAGTTTATCAGGGACAGGGGGCAGGTACGAGCAGTACTTC. It codes for CASSLSGTGGRYEQYF.

The J gene is TRBJ2-3, the V gene TRBV5-8; 13 nucleotides agree with TRBD2. The germline V gene has CDR1 SGHTS and CDR2 YDEGEE. The CDR3 has 20 amino acids. Trimming took 2 bases from V and 1 from J; bases not matched to a gene: 13. This CDR3 is CASSFGWRFGTSGGTDTQYF. In nucleotides, the CDR3 is TGTGCCAGCAGCTTTGGTTGGCGGTTTGGGACTAGCGGGGGCACAGATACGCAGTATTTT.

The chain is built from TRBV6-5 and TRBJ1-1; D not certain. This CDR3 region has 13 residues. V was pared by 2 bases and J by 4 bases, with 8 bases between. CDR1 and CDR2 (germline): MNHEY, SVGAGI. DNA for the CDR3: TGTGCCAGCAGTTACAACGCGGGCACTGAAGCTTTCTTT. Protein product: CASSYNAGTEAFF.

This clone was recorded only once. V usage is TRBV18 and J usage is TRBJ2-3; D remains ambiguous. The CDR3 has 15 residues. CDR1 KGHSH and CDR2 LQKENI come from the germline V gene. V lost 2 bases and J lost 2, with 11 bases in between. CDR3 sequence (DNA): TGTGCCAGCTCACCAGTGGTCACTACCACAGATACGCAGTATTTT. This gives the protein CASSPVVTTTDTQYF.

The gene calls are TRBV9 and TRBJ2-7; tentative D call: TRBD1 (6 bases). Germline CDR1 SGDLS, CDR2 YYNGEE. This CDR3 has 13 amino acids. V lost 2 bases and J 3 bases, leaving 9 bases between the germline ends. Here the CDR3 DNA reads TGTGCCAGCAGCGTCGCACAGGGCTACGAGCAGTACTTC. It yields the protein CASSVAQGYEQYF.

This clone was seen a single time. This chain connects TRBV7-6 to TRBJ2-1; no firm D call. The V end was cut by 1 base, the J end by 5 bases, with 6 bases between. The CDR3 runs to 13 residues. CDR1 and CDR2 (germline): SGHVS, FNYEAQ. The CDR3 DNA sequence: TGTGCCAGCAGCTTAGGCTATCACAATGAGCAGTTCTTC. Its protein product is CASSLGYHNEQFF.

V gene TRBV5-8 combines with J gene TRBJ2-3; possible D gene TRBD2, 6 bases. With 4 bases removed from V and 3 bases from J, the gap between germline ends came to 15 bases. The CDR3 is 15 amino acids. Germline CDR1 reads SGHTS; CDR2 reads YDEGEE. CDR3 amino acids: CASSRETGWTDTQYF. CDR3 nucleotide sequence: TGTGCCAGCAGCCGGGAGACGGGATGGACAGATACGCAGTATTTT.

The chain carries TRBV5-6 and TRBJ2-7; 7 nucleotides align to TRBD1. CDR3 size: 16 residues. V was clipped by 5 bases and J by 2 bases; unmatched bases: 13. Germline V lookup: CDR1 SGHDT, CDR2 YYEEEE. The CDR3 DNA reads as TGTGCCAGCAGATACTACGGACAGGTTGACCCCTACGAGCAGTACTTC. Its translation is CASRYYGQVDPYEQYF.

The CDR3: CASSQMPAYNEQFF. The CDR3 nucleotides are TGTGCCAGCAGCCAAATGCCGGCCTACAATGAGCAGTTCTTC. V usage is TRBV7-9 and J usage is TRBJ2-1; the D is unclear. CDR3 size: 14 residues. V dropped 5 bases and J dropped 2 bases, with 10 bases sitting between them. Germline V gene data show CDR1 as SEHNR and CDR2 as FQNEAQ (reference sequence).

This clone was seen a single time. The V gene is TRBV19, the J gene TRBJ2-5, with 10 bases identical to TRBD2. Germline V CDR1 and CDR2: LNHDA, SQIVND (reference sequence). CDR3 length: 15 amino acids. Trimming at V came to 2 bases and at J to 5 bases, leaving 5 bases not matched to a gene. CDR3 DNA: TGTGCCAGTAGTATACAGCGGGGGGGCGGGGAGACCCAGTACTTC. It encodes CASSIQRGGGETQYF.

V and J are TRBV5-1 and TRBJ2-3; 7 bases fit TRBD2. Germline-derived CDR1 and CDR2 are SGHRS and YFSETQ. V shed 0 bases and J 10 bases; nucleotides not matched to a gene: 2. The CDR3 contains 12 residues. The CDR3 coding sequence is TGCGCCAGCAGCTTGGAGCGGGGTCCGCAGTATTTT. Translation gives CASSLERGPQYF.

This chain connects TRBV11-3 to TRBJ2-1, with TRBD2 matching over 8 bases. V dropped 5 bases and J dropped 7; count of bases not matched to a gene: 7. CDR1 is SGHNT and CDR2 is YENEEA in the germline V gene. This CDR3 spans 14 amino acids. This chain's CDR3 is CASSPGGMSNEQFF. The CDR3 DNA is TGTGCCAGCAGCCCGGGGGGGATGTCGAATGAGCAGTTCTTC.

This rearrangement joins TRBV19 to TRBJ1-5; 7 bases are shared with TRBD1. The germline V gene has CDR1 LNHDA and CDR2 SQIVND (reference sequence). Losses at the gene ends were 5 bases for V and 3 bases for J; bases not matched to a gene: 4. The CDR3 has 14 residues. DNA for the CDR3: TGTGCCAGTAGTTACAGGGGTGACAATCAGCCCCAGCATTTT. It codes for CASSYRGDNQPQHF.

This clone has a handful of counts. The V and J genes are TRBV7-8 and TRBJ1-1, with D tentatively TRBD1 (5 bases). The V end was cut by 7 bases, the J end by 1 base, with 10 bases between. CDR1 and CDR2 (germline): SGHVS, FQNEAQ. CDR3 size: 13 residues. CDR3 in DNA: TGTGCCAGCACTGGGGCAGGGAACACTGAAGCTTTCTTT. Protein product: CASTGAGNTEAFF.

The V and J genes are TRBV27 and TRBJ2-3; TRBD1 is a possible D gene (5 bases). The CDR3 loop spans 14 amino acids. Germline V CDR1 and CDR2: MNHEY, SMNVEV (reference sequence). Trimming took 6 bases from V and 2 from J, leaving 12 bases between them. The CDR3 sequence is CASSRRQYTDTQYF. DNA for the CDR3: TGTGCCAGCAGCCGACGACAGTACACAGATACGCAGTATTTT.

The chain couples TRBV11-2 to TRBJ1-1, with D unclear. Germline V gene data show CDR1 as SGHAT and CDR2 as FQNNGV. Trimming stripped 6 bases from V and 5 bases from J, with 4 bases between. This CDR3 region has 10 residues. The CDR3 DNA follows: TGTGCCAGCAGGAGGACTGAAGCTTTCTTT. Translating gives CASRRTEAFF.

The chain links TRBV19 to TRBJ2-6, with TRBD1 as a possible D gene (5 bases). With 7 bases removed from V and 0 bases from J, the gap between germline ends came to 19 bases. The CDR3 is 18 residues long. The V gene's germline CDR1 is LNHDA and CDR2 SQIVND (reference sequence). CDR3 amino acids: CASTPRGAAYSGANVLTF. CDR3 DNA sequence: TGTGCCAGTACCCCGCGTGGGGCCGCTTACTCTGGGGCCAACGTCCTGACTTTC.

The chain employs TRBV25-1 and TRBJ1-6; tentative D call: TRBD1 (6 bases). V lost 8 bases and J lost 5, with 10 bases in between. CDR1 MGHDK and CDR2 SYGVNS come from the germline V gene. The CDR3 spans 13 residues. This CDR3 reads CASGEGDNSPLHF. The DNA of the CDR3 is TGTGCCAGCGGGGAGGGGGATAATTCACCCCTCCACTTT.

J is TRBJ2-1 and V is TRBV4-1; 13 bases agree with TRBD2. Germline loops: CDR1 MGHRA, CDR2 YSYEKL. CDR3 size: 16 residues. After removal of 2 bases from V and 8 bases from J, the junction contained 6 bases not matched to a gene. This CDR3 reads CASSQTSGGASDEQFF. CDR3 bases: TGCGCCAGCAGCCAAACTAGCGGGGGGGCTTCGGATGAGCAGTTCTTC.

The rearrangement uses TRBV6-5 and TRBJ2-2; D call uncertain. The CDR3 loop spans 15 amino acids. Germline lookup yields CDR1 MNHEY and CDR2 SVGAGI. The V end was cut by 6 bases, the J end by 3 bases, with 14 bases between. CDR3 sequence reads: CASRRWASDTGELFF. CDR3 DNA: TGTGCCAGCAGGCGCTGGGCCTCGGACACCGGGGAGCTGTTTTTT.

This sequence joins TRBV5-1 and TRBJ2-1, with a possible D match to TRBD2 (6 bases). V was trimmed by 4 bases and J by 6 bases, leaving 17 bases between them. Germline assignment: CDR1 SGHRS and CDR2 YFSETQ. CDR3 length equals 15 residues. CDR3 DNA sequence: TGCGCCAGCAGCCCCGCGGGGATCTTCGGCAATGAGCAGTTCTTC. Translation: CASSPAGIFGNEQFF.

This rearrangement joins TRBV5-5 to TRBJ2-5; D is unclear. Germline CDR1 reads SGHKS; CDR2 reads YYEKEE (reference sequence). The CDR3 loop spans 13 amino acids. V dropped 6 bases and J dropped 1 base, with 10 bases sitting between them. The DNA for the CDR3 is TGTGCCAGCACCCCGCGGTTCCAAGAGACCCAGTACTTC. Translated, it gives CASTPRFQETQYF.

The chain couples TRBV7-8 to TRBJ2-5, with a tentative D call TRBD1 (5 bases). This CDR3 contains 13 residues. Germline V gene sequence: CDR1 SGHVS, CDR2 FQNEAQ. The V gene lost 3 bases and the J gene lost 2 bases, with 7 bases spanning the gap. This CDR3 reads CASSFNRQETQYF. The DNA of the CDR3 is TGTGCCAGCAGCTTTAACAGGCAAGAGACCCAGTACTTC. The variable domain in full, completed from reference TRBV7-8 and TRBJ2-5, reads GAGVSQSPRYKVAKRGQDVALRCDPISGHVSLFWYQQALGQGPEFLTYFQNEAQLDKSGLPSDRFFAERPEGSVSTLKIQRTQQEDSAVYLCASSFNRQETQYFGPGTRLLVL.